The next 23 T cell receptor beta chains were all read from a single sample in a study of regulatory T cells in long-lasting Graves disease. Time point meaning: newly diagnosed GD, antithyroid drugs for less than 3 months. PBMCs provided the RNA from which the TCR library was made. Relying on iRepertoire HTBI primers and Arm-PCR of CDR3 regions, the team built TCR beta libraries. TCRdb analysed the multiplex PCR reads with MiXCR anew, one entry per CDR3 protein. This table holds about 430,000 distinct CDR3 sequences, 14% to 15% found once. This sample also belongs to another study, concerning T cells in Graves' hyperthyroidism and ophthalmopathy.

The sequenced sample was peripheral blood mononuclear cells (PBMCs), obtained at new diagnosis, from a patient treated with antithyroid drugs. The source is a woman aged 35 to 49 with Graves disease.

This clonotype was detected many times. This chain joins TRBV19 and TRBJ1-6; 7 nucleotides agree with TRBD1. Germline V gene data show CDR1 as LNHDA and CDR2 as SQIVND (reference sequence). This CDR3 has 20 residues. J gave up 0 bases and V 4 bases, and 15 bases lay outside the gene matches. CDR3 coding DNA: TGTGCCAGTAGTAAGGCCGGGACAGCAACCTCTAGCTCCTATAATTCACCCCTCCACTTT. Translation gives CASSKAGTATSSSYNSPLHF.

Here the CDR3 reads CASRGQGADQPQHF. The CDR3 DNA is TGTGCCAGCAGGGGACAGGGCGCCGACCAGCCCCAGCATTTT. The gene calls are TRBV6-2 or TRBV6-3 and TRBJ1-5; TRBD1 matches 9 bases. CDR3 size: 14 residues. Germline trimming cut 6 bases from V and 7 bases from J; bases unmatched to any gene: 7. Looked up from germline, CDR1 is MNHEY and CDR2 is SVGEGT.

Concerning this clonotype: Given a much more abundant clone one base away, this may be a read error. The CDR3 ends on some other residue instead of the conserved phenylalanine or tryptophan, so this is likely a read error. The gene calls are TRBV12-3 or TRBV12-4 and TRBJ2-7, with D perhaps matching TRBD1 (6 bases). V was clipped by 8 bases and J by 0 bases, with 11 bases between them. This CDR3 spans 13 amino acids. The CDR3: CASADRPSYEQYL. CDR3 DNA sequence: TGTGCCAGCGCAGACAGGCCCTCCTACGAGCAGTACCTC.

The table lists this clonotype with many counts. The chain uses TRBV7-9 and TRBJ2-1, with D maybe TRBD1 (5 bases). The CDR3 totals 14 residues. V was trimmed by 5 bases and J by 7 bases, leaving 15 bases between them. Germline-derived CDR1 and CDR2 are SEHNR and FQNEAQ (reference sequence). The CDR3 region is CASSTGQTRNEQFF. The CDR3 DNA reads TGTGCCAGCAGCACCGGACAAACACGGAATGAGCAGTTCTTC.

This clonotype appeared many times. The V gene is TRBV15, the J gene TRBJ1-6; D uncertain. CDR1 is LNHNV, CDR2 YYDKDF, per germline (reference sequence). This CDR3 spans 14 amino acids. V lost 5 bases and J 7 bases, leaving 12 bases between the germline ends. The CDR3 DNA reads TGTGCCACCAGCGCCCGAAGCGGAAATTCACCCCTCCACTTT. This sequence encodes CATSARSGNSPLHF.

This clonotype was seen a few times. The chain links TRBV28 to TRBJ1-1; D remains unclear. The CDR3 sequence is 12 residues long. The V and J ends lost 7 bases and 5 bases respectively, with 11 bases between them. Looked up from germline, CDR1 is MDHEN and CDR2 is SYDVKM. CDR3 DNA sequence: TGTGCCAGCAACGACATCTCTACTGAAGCTTTCTTT. Translating gives CASNDISTEAFF.

This clonotype was seen more than once but under ten times. The V call is TRBV5-1, the J call TRBJ2-7; a possible D gene is TRBD2 (5 bases). Trimming pared 3 bases from V and 5 bases from J, leaving 15 bases between. The CDR3 has 14 residues. Germline V gives CDR1 SGHRS, CDR2 YFSETQ. CDR3 protein: CASSYLSGTDEQYF. The CDR3 DNA reads TGCGCCAGCAGCTACTTAAGCGGAACCGACGAGCAGTACTTC.

The sample holds many counts of this clonotype. This rearrangement joins TRBV29-1 to TRBJ1-2; no clear D. Germline V CDR1 and CDR2: SQVTM, ANQGSEA. The CDR3 is 12 residues long. V was pared by 4 bases and J by 1 base, with 7 bases between. CDR3 sequence: CSVGGRNYGYTF. The CDR3 DNA follows: TGCAGCGTTGGCGGGCGTAACTATGGCTACACCTTC.

This clonotype was detected only a few times. The gene calls are TRBV3-1 and TRBJ1-2; perhaps TRBD1 as D (5 bases). V dropped 5 bases and J dropped 8 bases, with 21 bases sitting between them. Looked up from germline, CDR1 is LGHDT and CDR2 is YNNKEL (reference sequence). The CDR3 length is 15 residues. The CDR3 DNA sequence: TGTGCCAGCAGCGGCAAATCAGGGTGGAGTTGGGGCTACACCTTC. Its protein is CASSGKSGWSWGYTF. The entire variable domain, with the rest obtained from reference TRBV3-1 and TRBJ1-2, is as follows: DTAVSQTPKYLVTQMGNDKSIKCEQNLGHDTMYWYKQDSKKFLKIMFSYNNKELIINETVPNRFSPKSPDKAHLNLHINSLELGDSAVYFCASSGKSGWSWGYTFGSGTRLTVV.

Note on this clonotype: A far larger clone differs by one base, so this is likely a read error. The V call is TRBV7-9, the J call TRBJ2-3, with D possibly being TRBD1 (5 bases). Looked up from germline, CDR1 is SEHNR and CDR2 is FQNEAQ (reference sequence). The CDR3 contains 19 residues. Trimming took off 1 base at V and 0 bases at J, with 20 bases between the two ends. The CDR3 DNA reads TGTGCCAGCAGCTTAGTAGCAGGCAGGGAAAACTCTAGCACAGATACGCAGTATTTT. The encoded protein is CASSLVAGRENSSTDTQYF.

This clonotype appeared a few times. The rearrangement joins TRBV20-1 to TRBJ2-5; 7 nucleotides line up with TRBD2. Germline CDR1 reads DFQATT; CDR2 reads SNEGSKA (reference sequence). Trimming removed 4 bases from V and 0 bases from J; junction bases left unmatched: 8. The CDR3 covers 15 residues. CDR3 nucleotides: TGCAGTGCTATAGTAGCGGGCGCGTACCAAGAGACCCAGTACTTC. It is translated as CSAIVAGAYQETQYF.

V and J are TRBV15 and TRBJ1-1, with D possibly being TRBD1 (5 bases). The CDR3 is 16 amino acids. From germline, CDR1 is LNHNV and CDR2 YYDKDF (reference sequence). Trimming shortened V by 1 base and J by 1 base, and 13 bases separated the two germline ends. The CDR3 reads CATSRVLGVWNTEAFF. The CDR3 coding sequence is TGTGCCACCAGCAGAGTACTGGGGGTCTGGAACACTGAAGCTTTCTTT.

This clonotype was counted between two and nine times. This rearrangement joins TRBV20-1 to TRBJ2-7; 7 nucleotides agree with TRBD2. The trim removed 0 bases at V and 4 bases at J, leaving 6 bases unmatched. CDR3 length equals 14 residues. The germline CDR1 and CDR2 sequences are DFQATT and SNEGSKA (reference sequence). The CDR3 region is CSARDRWEGYEQYF. The CDR3 bases are TGCAGTGCTAGAGATCGGTGGGAGGGATACGAGCAGTACTTC.

This clonotype has ten or more counts. This sequence joins TRBV12-3 or TRBV12-4 and TRBJ2-5, with a tentative D call TRBD1 (5 bases). V was pared by 1 base and J by 4 bases, with 13 bases between. The CDR3 runs 15 residues. The CDR3 DNA reads TGTGCCAGCAGTTTAGGGGCAGGGTTGGGAGAGACCCAGTACTTC. Amino acid sequence: CASSLGAGLGETQYF.

This clonotype occurred many times. The chain is built from TRBV28 and TRBJ1-2; no clear D. Per the germline V gene, CDR1 is MDHEN and CDR2 is SYDVKM. The CDR3 is made up of 13 amino acids. V dropped 3 bases and J dropped 4 bases, with 9 bases sitting between them. The CDR3 nucleotides read TGTGCCAGCAGTTTTCGGCGACTCTATGGCTACACCTTC. Translating it yields CASSFRRLYGYTF.

As regards this clonotype: A single base separates this from a much larger clone, so it may be a read error. This chain joins TRBV5-6 and TRBJ2-1; 8 nucleotides align to TRBD1. Germline CDR1 SGHDT, CDR2 YYEEEE. CDR3 length equals 16 residues. The CDR3 sequence: CASSLEDRESCNEQFF. In DNA, the CDR3 is TGTGCCAGCAGCTTGGAGGACAGGGAATCCTGCAATGAGCAGTTCTTC.

The V call is TRBV12-5, the J call TRBJ2-1; the match to TRBD1 covers 10 bases. The germline CDR1 and CDR2 sequences are LGHNT and FRNRAP. Trimming took 2 bases from V and 7 from J; bases not matched to a gene: 8. This CDR3 has 16 amino acids. In DNA form, the CDR3 reads TGTGCTAGTGGTTTGTTTCCGGGACAGGGGTTGAATGAGCAGTTCTTC. Translation gives CASGLFPGQGLNEQFF.

The V call is TRBV12-3 or TRBV12-4, the J call TRBJ1-1; D is uncertain. Trimming left V 2 bases short and J 1 base short, with 11 bases between. The CDR3 is 15 residues long. CDR3 bases: TGTGCCAGCAGTTTATTGGTTTCGGCGAACACTGAAGCTTTCTTT. Protein: CASSLLVSANTEAFF.

This clonotype occurred once. The chain has TRBV5-5 and TRBJ1-4, with D hard to call. The CDR3 spans 15 residues. Trimming pared 3 bases from V and 0 bases from J, leaving 9 bases between. The germline V gene has CDR1 SGHKS and CDR2 YYEKEE (reference sequence). CDR3 loop: CASSSRVATNEKLFF. CDR3 in DNA: TGTGCCAGCAGCTCGAGGGTTGCAACTAATGAAAAACTGTTTTTT. The full variable domain, in which reference TRBV5-5 and TRBJ1-4 provide the parts outside the CDR3, is DAGVTQSPTHLIKTRGQQVTLRCSPISGHKSVSWYQQVLGQGPQFIFQYYEKEERGRGNFPDRFSARQFPNYSSELNVNALLLGDSALYLCASSSRVATNEKLFFGSGTQLSVL.

This clonotype was observed a few times. This chain joins TRBV27 and TRBJ2-2; unclear D gene. The CDR3 length is 14 residues. Germline V CDR1 and CDR2: MNHEY, SMNVEV (reference sequence). The V gene lost 3 bases and the J gene lost 3 bases, with 8 bases spanning the gap. The CDR3 spells CASSFGLHTGELFF. The DNA for the CDR3 is TGTGCCAGCAGTTTTGGGTTACACACCGGGGAGCTGTTTTTT.

In this sample, this clonotype turned up a few times. The chain has TRBV28 and TRBJ2-1; D call uncertain. CDR3 size: 16 residues. V lost 10 bases and J 5 bases, leaving 24 bases between the germline ends. CDR1 and CDR2 (germline): MDHEN, SYDVKM. The CDR3 loop reads CATLPAWAGGNNEQFF. The CDR3 DNA follows: TGTGCCACCCTTCCAGCATGGGCTGGCGGCAACAATGAGCAGTTCTTC.

In this sample, this clonotype turned up once. The V and J genes are TRBV19 and TRBJ2-1, with 7 positions matching TRBD2. CDR1 is LNHDA, CDR2 SQIVND, per germline (reference sequence). Losses at the gene ends were 5 bases for V and 6 bases for J; bases not matched to a gene: 7. The CDR3 spans 14 residues. The CDR3 loop reads CASSYGGRRNEQFF. The CDR3, as DNA: TGTGCCAGTAGTTATGGCGGGAGACGCAATGAGCAGTTCTTC.

This clonotype has at least ten counts. The chain uses TRBV2 and TRBJ2-5, with 12 positions matching TRBD2. The CDR3 is 18 residues long. Germline loops: CDR1 SNHLY, CDR2 FYNNEI. The V segment lost 6 bases and the J segment 0 bases; nucleotides outside the gene matches: 11. The CDR3 protein is CASSLGLAGRGYQETQYF. For the CDR3, the DNA is TGTGCCAGCAGCCTAGGACTAGCGGGGAGGGGGTACCAAGAGACCCAGTACTTC.